This is a list of T cell receptor beta chains from one sample in a study of T cell responses to AZD1222 COVID-19 vaccine. Sequencing used immunoSEQ multiplex PCR; TCRdb keeps in-frame clones, though not all of them. The data show about 160,000 clones, with 90% to 95% seen just once and 1.3% held by the top ten. The specimen was peripheral blood, collected on day 0 of AZD1222 vaccination. All receptors derive from an adult in good health. CDR3s include the opening cysteine and the closing phenylalanine or tryptophan. A D gene is named only where the DNA matches it firmly. Clone size is given for some rows only: seen once, a few or many times, or a class if the clone is expanded.

clone size: -; D gene: TRBD2; J gene: TRBJ2-2; V gene: TRBV6-4; CDR3 protein: CASSDSKGRLAGTGELFF; CDR3 DNA: TGTGCCAGCAGTGACTCGAAGGGTCGGCTAGCGGGCACCGGGGAGCTGTTTTTT
clone size: -; D gene: -; J gene: TRBJ2-5; V gene: TRBV25-1; CDR3 protein: CASSDPAPQETQYF; CDR3 DNA: TGTGCCAGCAGTGACCCGGCCCCGCAAGAGACCCAGTACTTC
clone size: -; D gene: -; J gene: TRBJ2-1; V gene: TRBV19; CDR3 protein: CASSSGNYNEQFF; CDR3 DNA: TGTGCCAGTAGCTCGGGGAATTACAATGAGCAGTTCTTC
clone size: -; D gene: TRBD1; J gene: TRBJ2-1; V gene: TRBV29-1; CDR3 protein: CSVTSPGQAPEQFF; CDR3 DNA: TGCAGCGTTACCTCCCCCGGACAGGCCCCTGAGCAGTTCTTC
clone size: -; D gene: -; J gene: TRBJ2-3; V gene: TRBV5-5; CDR3 protein: CASSSRVTSRNTQYF; CDR3 DNA: TGTGCCAGCAGCTCGAGGGTCACATCCCGGAATACGCAGTATTTT
clone size: -; D gene: -; J gene: TRBJ2-2; V gene: TRBV3-1/TRBV3-2; CDR3 protein: CASSQTSHGELFF; CDR3 DNA: TGTGCCAGCAGCCAGACCTCTCACGGGGAGCTGTTTTTT
clone size: -; D gene: TRBD2; J gene: TRBJ2-3; V gene: TRBV18; CDR3 protein: CASSWAQGGDTQYF; CDR3 DNA: TGTGCCAGCTCATGGGCTCAGGGAGGGGATACGCAGTATTTT
clone size: -; D gene: -; J gene: TRBJ2-5; V gene: TRBV18; CDR3 protein: CASSPVVGETQYF; CDR3 DNA: TGTGCCAGCTCACCAGTCGTAGGGGAGACCCAGTACTTC
clone size: -; D gene: TRBD2; J gene: TRBJ2-3; V gene: TRBV28; CDR3 protein: CASSPPGLAHYTDTQYF; CDR3 DNA: TGTGCCAGCAGTCCTCCGGGACTAGCTCACTACACAGATACGCAGTATTTT
clone size: -; D gene: -; J gene: TRBJ1-2; V gene: TRBV11-2; CDR3 protein: CASSLSHGADYGYTF; CDR3 DNA: TGTGCCAGCAGCTTATCCCACGGGGCTGACTATGGCTACACCTTC
clone size: -; D gene: -; J gene: TRBJ1-6; V gene: TRBV28; CDR3 protein: CASSFSWENSPLHF; CDR3 DNA: TGTGCCAGCAGTTTTTCCTGGGAAAATTCACCCCTCCACTTT
clone size: -; D gene: -; J gene: TRBJ1-2; V gene: TRBV18; CDR3 protein: CASSGVYGYTF; CDR3 DNA: TGTGCCAGCTCGGGAGTGTATGGCTACACCTTC
clone size: once; D gene: -; J gene: TRBJ2-1; V gene: TRBV5-6; CDR3 protein: CASSLQGSDNEQFF; CDR3 DNA: TGTGCCAGCAGCTTGCAGGGGTCAGACAATGAGCAGTTCTTC
clone size: -; D gene: -; J gene: TRBJ1-2; V gene: TRBV5-4; CDR3 protein: CASSPFNQGNYGYTF; CDR3 DNA: TGTGCCAGCAGCCCCTTCAACCAGGGTAACTATGGCTACACCTTC
clone size: -; D gene: -; J gene: TRBJ2-1; V gene: TRBV6-2/TRBV6-3; CDR3 protein: CASSYSSGAAKVEQFF; CDR3 DNA: TGTGCCAGCAGTTACTCGTCTGGAGCGGCTAAAGTTGAGCAGTTCTTC
clone size: -; D gene: TRBD1; J gene: TRBJ2-2; V gene: TRBV5-4; CDR3 protein: CASSAIDWGQMNTGEQLFF; CDR3 DNA: TGTGCCAGCAGCGCGATAGACTGGGGACAGATGAACACCGGGGAGCAGCTGTTTTTT
clone size: -; D gene: -; J gene: TRBJ1-1; V gene: TRBV4-1; CDR3 protein: CASSQPAPRRDAEAFF; CDR3 DNA: TGCGCCAGCAGCCAACCCGCCCCAAGGCGGGACGCTGAAGCTTTCTTT
clone size: -; D gene: -; J gene: TRBJ1-2; V gene: TRBV7-9; CDR3 protein: CASSSRLGADGYTF; CDR3 DNA: TGTGCCAGCAGCAGCCGACTGGGGGCTGATGGCTACACCTTC
clone size: -; D gene: TRBD2; J gene: TRBJ2-1; V gene: TRBV13; CDR3 protein: CASSLGLISGSSYNEQFF; CDR3 DNA: TGTGCCAGCAGCTTAGGCCTGATAAGCGGGAGCTCCTACAATGAGCAGTTCTTC
clone size: -; D gene: TRBD1; J gene: TRBJ1-2; V gene: TRBV27; CDR3 protein: CASSPGTGNYGYTF; CDR3 DNA: TGTGCCAGCAGTCCTGGGACAGGGAACTATGGCTACACCTTC
clone size: -; D gene: TRBD1; J gene: TRBJ1-4; V gene: TRBV5-8; CDR3 protein: CASSYGQGAINEKLFF; CDR3 DNA: TGTGCCAGCAGTTACGGACAGGGGGCGATTAATGAAAAACTGTTTTTT
clone size: -; D gene: -; J gene: TRBJ2-1; V gene: TRBV5-8; CDR3 protein: CASSLGGRSYNEQFF; CDR3 DNA: TGTGCCAGCAGCTTGGGAGGGAGGTCCTACAATGAGCAGTTCTTC
clone size: -; D gene: -; J gene: TRBJ2-5; V gene: TRBV9; CDR3 protein: CASSPRALRGGETQYF; CDR3 DNA: TGTGCCAGCTCCCCGAGGGCCTTGCGGGGAGGCGAGACCCAGTACTTC
clone size: -; D gene: -; J gene: TRBJ1-2; V gene: TRBV6-5; CDR3 protein: CASSYLGHLQNF; CDR3 DNA: TGTGCCAGCAGTTACCTAGGACACTTACAAAACTTC